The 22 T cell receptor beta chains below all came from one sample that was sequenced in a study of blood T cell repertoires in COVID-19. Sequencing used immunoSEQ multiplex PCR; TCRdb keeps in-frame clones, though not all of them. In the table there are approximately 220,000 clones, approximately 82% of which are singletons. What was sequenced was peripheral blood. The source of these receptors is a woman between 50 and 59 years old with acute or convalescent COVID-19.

CDR3 protein: CASSGGRVNTGELFF. The CDR3 DNA reads TGTGCCAGCAGTGGTGGGCGGGTGAACACCGGGGAGCTGTTTTTT. This rearrangement joins TRBV2 to TRBJ2-2; tentative D call: TRBD2 (5 bases). CDR1 is SNHLY and CDR2 is FYNNEI in the germline V gene. CDR3 size: 15 residues. The V end was cut by 4 bases, the J end by 1 base, with 10 bases between.

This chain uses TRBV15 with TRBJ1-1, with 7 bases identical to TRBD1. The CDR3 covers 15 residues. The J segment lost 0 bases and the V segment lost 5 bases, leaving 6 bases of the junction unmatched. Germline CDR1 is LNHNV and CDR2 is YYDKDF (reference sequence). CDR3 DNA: TGTGCCACCAGCCGGGTCGGACAGGTGAACACTGAAGCTTTCTTT. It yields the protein CATSRVGQVNTEAFF.

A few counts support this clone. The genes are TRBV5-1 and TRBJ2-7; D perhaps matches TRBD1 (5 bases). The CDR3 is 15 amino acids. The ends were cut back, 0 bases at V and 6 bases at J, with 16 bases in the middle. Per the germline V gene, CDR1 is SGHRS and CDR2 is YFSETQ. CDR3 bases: TGCGCCAGCAGCTTGGAGACAACCGAAGGGGCCGAGCAGTACTTC. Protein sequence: CASSLETTEGAEQYF.

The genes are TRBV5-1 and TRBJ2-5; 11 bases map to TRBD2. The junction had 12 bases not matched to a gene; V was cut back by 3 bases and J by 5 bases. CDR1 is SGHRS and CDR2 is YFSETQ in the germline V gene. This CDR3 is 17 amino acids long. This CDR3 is CASSWGLAGGTRETQYF. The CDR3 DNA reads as TGCGCCAGCAGCTGGGGGCTAGCGGGAGGTACCAGGGAGACCCAGTACTTC.

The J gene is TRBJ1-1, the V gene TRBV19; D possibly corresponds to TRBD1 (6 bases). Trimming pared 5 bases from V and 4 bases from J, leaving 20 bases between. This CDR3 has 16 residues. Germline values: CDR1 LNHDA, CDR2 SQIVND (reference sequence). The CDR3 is CASSPLHRETGTEAFF. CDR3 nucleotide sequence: TGTGCCAGTAGTCCTCTGCACAGGGAAACGGGCACTGAAGCTTTCTTT.

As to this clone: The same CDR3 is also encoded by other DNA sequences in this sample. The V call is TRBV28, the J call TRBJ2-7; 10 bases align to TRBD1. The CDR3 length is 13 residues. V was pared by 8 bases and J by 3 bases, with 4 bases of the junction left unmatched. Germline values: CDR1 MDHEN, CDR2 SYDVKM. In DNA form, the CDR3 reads TGTGCCAGCTCGGGACAGGGGCTCTACGAGCAGTACTTC. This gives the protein CASSGQGLYEQYF.

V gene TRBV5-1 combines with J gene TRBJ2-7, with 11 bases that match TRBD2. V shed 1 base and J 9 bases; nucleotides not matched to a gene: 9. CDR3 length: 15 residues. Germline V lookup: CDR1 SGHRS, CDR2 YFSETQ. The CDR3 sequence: CASSLLPGLAERQYF. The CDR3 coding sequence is TGCGCCAGCAGCTTGCTACCGGGACTAGCGGAAAGGCAGTACTTC.

CDR3 sequence reads: CSVESRTSGGEQFF. CDR3 DNA: TGCAGCGTTGAATCGCGGACTAGCGGGGGGGAGCAGTTCTTC. The rearrangement links TRBV29-1 to TRBJ2-1; TRBD2 agrees at 14 bases. V was pared by 2 bases and J by 10 bases, with 4 bases of the junction left unmatched. Germline lookup yields CDR1 SQVTM and CDR2 ANQGSEA. The length of the CDR3 is 14 residues.

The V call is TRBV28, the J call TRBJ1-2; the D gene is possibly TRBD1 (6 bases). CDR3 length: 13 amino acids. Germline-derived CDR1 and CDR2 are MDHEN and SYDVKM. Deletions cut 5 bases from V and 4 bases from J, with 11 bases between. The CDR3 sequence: CASSIGQIYGYTF. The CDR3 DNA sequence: TGTGCCAGCAGTATAGGACAGATCTATGGCTACACCTTC.

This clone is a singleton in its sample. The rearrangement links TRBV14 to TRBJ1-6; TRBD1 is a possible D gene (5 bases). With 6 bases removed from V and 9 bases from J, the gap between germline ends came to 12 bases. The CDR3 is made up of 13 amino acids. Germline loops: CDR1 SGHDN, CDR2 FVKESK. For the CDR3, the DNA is TGTGCCAGCAGTCTTGCAGGGTTTTCACCCCTCCACTTT. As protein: CASSLAGFSPLHF.

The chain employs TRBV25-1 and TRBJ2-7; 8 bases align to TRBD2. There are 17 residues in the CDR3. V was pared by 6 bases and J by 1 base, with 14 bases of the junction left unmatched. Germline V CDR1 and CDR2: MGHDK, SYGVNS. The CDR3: CASRKEAGGPQSYEQYF. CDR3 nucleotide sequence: TGTGCCAGCAGAAAAGAGGCGGGAGGTCCCCAATCCTACGAGCAGTACTTC.

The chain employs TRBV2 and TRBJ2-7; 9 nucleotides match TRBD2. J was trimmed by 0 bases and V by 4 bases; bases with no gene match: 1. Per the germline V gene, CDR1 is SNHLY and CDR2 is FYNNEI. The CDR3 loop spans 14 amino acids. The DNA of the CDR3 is TGTGCCAGCAGTGGAGCGGGGGGCTCCTACGAGCAGTACTTC. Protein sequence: CASSGAGGSYEQYF.

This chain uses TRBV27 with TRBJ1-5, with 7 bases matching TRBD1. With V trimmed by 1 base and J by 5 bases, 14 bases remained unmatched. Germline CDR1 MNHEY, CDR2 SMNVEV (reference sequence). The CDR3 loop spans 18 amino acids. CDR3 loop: CASSLFRPSDRADQPQHF. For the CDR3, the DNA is TGTGCCAGCAGTTTATTCCGCCCTTCCGACAGGGCGGATCAGCCCCAGCATTTT.

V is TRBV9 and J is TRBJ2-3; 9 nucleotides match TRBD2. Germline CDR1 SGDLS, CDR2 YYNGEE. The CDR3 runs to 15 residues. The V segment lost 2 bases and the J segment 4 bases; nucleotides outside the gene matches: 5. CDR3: CASSVGGRAADTQYF. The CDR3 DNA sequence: TGTGCCAGCAGCGTGGGCGGGAGGGCTGCAGATACGCAGTATTTT.

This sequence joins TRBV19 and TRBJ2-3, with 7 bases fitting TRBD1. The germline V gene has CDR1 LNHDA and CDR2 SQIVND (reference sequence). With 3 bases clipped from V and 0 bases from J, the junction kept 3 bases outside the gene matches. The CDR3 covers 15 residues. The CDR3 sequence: CASSMDRRSTDTQYF. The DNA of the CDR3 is TGTGCCAGTAGTATGGACAGGCGGAGCACAGATACGCAGTATTTT.

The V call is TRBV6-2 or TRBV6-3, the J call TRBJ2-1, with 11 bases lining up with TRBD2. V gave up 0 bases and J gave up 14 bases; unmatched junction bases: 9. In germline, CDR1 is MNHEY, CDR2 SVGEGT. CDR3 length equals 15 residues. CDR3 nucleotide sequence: TGTGCCAGCAGTTACTCTGACGGTAGCGGGGGGGCCGAGTTCTTC. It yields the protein CASSYSDGSGGAEFF.

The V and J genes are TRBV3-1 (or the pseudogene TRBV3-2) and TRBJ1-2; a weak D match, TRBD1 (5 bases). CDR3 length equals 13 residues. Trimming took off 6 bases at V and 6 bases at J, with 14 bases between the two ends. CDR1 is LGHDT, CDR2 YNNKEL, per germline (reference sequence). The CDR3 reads CASSPLGGDGYTF. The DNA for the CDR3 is TGTGCCAGCAGTCCCCTCGGGGGGGATGGCTACACCTTC.

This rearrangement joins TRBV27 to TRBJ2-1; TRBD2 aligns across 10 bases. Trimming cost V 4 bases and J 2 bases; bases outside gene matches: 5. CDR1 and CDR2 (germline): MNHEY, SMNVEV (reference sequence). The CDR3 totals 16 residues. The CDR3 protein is CASSSGLAATYNEQFF. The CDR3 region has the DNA TGTGCCAGCAGTTCCGGACTAGCGGCTACCTACAATGAGCAGTTCTTC.

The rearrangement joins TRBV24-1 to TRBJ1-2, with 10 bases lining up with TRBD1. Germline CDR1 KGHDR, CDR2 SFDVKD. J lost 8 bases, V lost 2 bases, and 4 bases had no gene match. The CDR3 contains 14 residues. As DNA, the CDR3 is TGTGCCACCAGTGATTCCGACAGGGGGCGAGGCTACACCTTC. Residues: CATSDSDRGRGYTF.

The CDR3, as DNA: TGTGCCAGCAGCTTAGAGGAAGGGGAGCTGTTTTTT. This gives the protein CASSLEEGELFF. The V call is TRBV5-4, the J call TRBJ2-2; D gene ambiguous. The CDR3 is 12 amino acids. Trimming removed 2 bases at V and 8 bases at J, with 7 bases between. CDR1 is SGHNT, CDR2 YYREEE, per germline (reference sequence). The variable domain in full, with the rest retrieved from reference TRBV5-4 and TRBJ2-2, is ETGVTQSPTHLIKTRGQQVTLRCSSQSGHNTVSWYQQALGQGPQFIFQYYREEENGRGNFPPRFSGLQFPNYSSELNVNALELDDSALYLCASSLEEGELFFGEGSRLTVL.

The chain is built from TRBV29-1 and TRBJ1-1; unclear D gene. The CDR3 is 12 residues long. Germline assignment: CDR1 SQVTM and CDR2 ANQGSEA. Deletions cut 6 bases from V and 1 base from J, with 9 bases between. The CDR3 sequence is CSVSRENTEAFF. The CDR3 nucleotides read TGCAGCGTCTCCCGAGAGAACACTGAAGCTTTCTTT.

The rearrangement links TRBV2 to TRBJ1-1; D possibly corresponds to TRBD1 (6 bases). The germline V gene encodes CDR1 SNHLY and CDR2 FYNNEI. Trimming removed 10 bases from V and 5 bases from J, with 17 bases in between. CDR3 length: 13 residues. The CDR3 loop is CAIGAGGGTEAFF. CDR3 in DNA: TGTGCCATAGGAGCGGGAGGGGGAACTGAAGCTTTCTTT.